A single sample is the source of the 28 T cell receptor beta chains below, sequenced in a study of cytomegalovirus exposure and HLA in healthy donors. Primers: 60 Vbeta forward and 13 Jbeta reverse. The assay was immunoSEQ multiplex PCR, and TCRdb's table has in-frame clones only and misses some. The data show roughly 140,000 clones, roughly 84% seen once. Sequencing was performed on PBMCs. Every receptor here comes from a boy between 2 and 15 years old in good health and CMV-seronegative.

Concerning this clone itself: The sample holds other DNA sequences that translate to the same CDR3. The chain links TRBV12-5 to TRBJ2-2, with D uncertain. Germline V gene data show CDR1 as LGHNT and CDR2 as FRNRAP. The CDR3 sequence is 12 residues long. Trimming removed 1 base at V and 5 bases at J, with 2 bases between. CDR3 DNA sequence: TGTGCTAGTGGTTTGGCGACCGGGGAGCTGTTTTTT. Its protein is CASGLATGELFF. Variable domain in full (rest from reference TRBV12-5 and TRBJ2-2): DARVTQTPRHKVTEMGQEVTMRCQPILGHNTVFWYRQTMMQGLELLAYFRNRAPLDDSGMPKDRFSAEMPDATLATLKIQPSEPRDSAVYFCASGLATGELFFGEGSRLTVL.

CDR3 coding DNA: TGTGCCAGCAGTTACTCCGGGGACAAGCAGTACTTC. It codes for CASSYSGDKQYF. This rearrangement joins TRBV6-5 to TRBJ2-5; the D gene is possibly TRBD1 (6 bases). This CDR3 contains 12 residues. CDR1 and CDR2 (germline): MNHEY, SVGAGI. Trimming stripped 0 bases from V and 11 bases from J, with 10 bases between.

This clone was counted only a few times. This chain joins TRBV4-2 and TRBJ2-1; perhaps TRBD1 as D (5 bases). Germline assignment: CDR1 LGHNA and CDR2 YNFKEQ. Trimming pared 3 bases from V and 6 bases from J, leaving 12 bases between. This CDR3 has 14 residues. The CDR3 DNA sequence: TGTGCCAGCAGCCAGAAGACAGTGAGCAATGAGCAGTTCTTC. Its protein is CASSQKTVSNEQFF.

The chain uses TRBV7-2 and TRBJ2-1; maybe TRBD2 (6 bases). The CDR3 length is 16 residues. Trimming pared 1 base from V and 3 bases from J, leaving 13 bases between. Germline V gene lookup returns CDR1 SGHTA and CDR2 FQGNSA. The CDR3, as DNA: TGTGCCAGCAGCTTAGTATCCGCGGGATTCTACAATGAGCAGTTCTTC. Residues: CASSLVSAGFYNEQFF.

The V gene is TRBV6-5, the J gene TRBJ1-1; no definite D call. V was trimmed by 8 bases and J by 6 bases, leaving 10 bases between them. Germline assignment: CDR1 MNHEY and CDR2 SVGAGI. This CDR3 is built from 11 residues. The CDR3 sequence: CASLRSSEAFF. DNA of the CDR3: TGTGCCAGCTTACGGTCCTCTGAAGCTTTCTTT.

V usage is TRBV27 and J usage is TRBJ2-2; D call uncertain. The CDR3 is made up of 12 amino acids. Trimming left V 5 bases short and J 6 bases short, with 7 bases between. CDR1 and CDR2 from the germline V gene are MNHEY and SMNVEV (reference sequence). The CDR3 nucleotides read TGTGCCAGCAGTCGTCTAGCCGGGGAGCTGTTTTTT. Its translation: CASSRLAGELFF.

This sequence joins TRBV7-9 and TRBJ2-1; TRBD2 might be the D (5 bases). The CDR3 is 14 amino acids. The germline CDR1 and CDR2 sequences are SEHNR and FQNEAQ (reference sequence). The V end lost 1 base, the J end lost 7 bases, and 11 bases lay between the germline ends. CDR3 nucleotides: TGTGCCAGCAGCTTAGACTATTCGGGAAATGAGCAGTTCTTC. It encodes CASSLDYSGNEQFF.

This chain connects TRBV10-3 to TRBJ1-1; 7 bases are a match to TRBD1. This CDR3 spans 13 amino acids. V shed 4 bases, J shed 4 bases, and the junction held 3 bases outside the gene matches. Per germline, CDR1 ENHRY and CDR2 SYGVKD. The CDR3 DNA sequence: TGTGCCATCAGTGTGGGACAGAGCACTGAAGCTTTCTTT. As protein: CAISVGQSTEAFF.

This clone showed up just once. The J gene is TRBJ2-7, the V gene TRBV28, with TRBD1 as a possible D gene (6 bases). CDR1 and CDR2 (germline): MDHEN, SYDVKM. V lost 6 bases to trimming and J lost 12 bases, with 21 bases between them. The CDR3 has 13 amino acids. Written as DNA, the CDR3 is TGTGCCAGCAGGACGGCAGGGGCGGTCTGGTGGTACTTC. This sequence encodes CASRTAGAVWWYF.

J is TRBJ2-1 and V is TRBV7-2, with D tentatively TRBD2 (6 bases). From germline, CDR1 is SGHTA and CDR2 FQGNSA. The CDR3 runs 12 residues. Deletions cut 5 bases from V and 15 bases from J, with 17 bases between. In nucleotides, the CDR3 is TGTGCCAGCAGCCCGAGACTAGGTGGTCTGTTCTTC. It yields the protein CASSPRLGGLFF.

This chain uses TRBV27 with TRBJ1-1; no clear D. This CDR3 spans 14 amino acids. Germline lookup yields CDR1 MNHEY and CDR2 SMNVEV (reference sequence). V was trimmed by 5 bases and J by 1 base, leaving 11 bases between them. In nucleotides, the CDR3 is TGTGCCAGCAGTCCAAGGAGGGAGAACACTGAAGCTTTCTTT. Translation: CASSPRRENTEAFF.

The chain recombines TRBV6-4 with TRBJ2-1; 11 bases fit TRBD2. Germline V gene data show CDR1 as MRHNA and CDR2 as SNTAGT. V lost 6 bases, J lost 5 bases, and 6 bases stayed unmatched. The CDR3 runs 15 residues. The CDR3 DNA is TGTGCCAGCAGCGAAACTAGCGGGAGTAACAATGAGCAGTTCTTC. Translation gives CASSETSGSNNEQFF.

The CDR3 is CASSLVPSGARMETQYF. The CDR3 bases are TGCGCCAGCAGCTTGGTACCTAGCGGGGCTAGGATGGAGACCCAGTACTTC. V is TRBV5-1 and J is TRBJ2-5; 9 bases map to TRBD2. Germline V gene lookup returns CDR1 SGHRS and CDR2 YFSETQ. The CDR3 loop spans 17 amino acids. The V gene end was trimmed by 0 bases and the J gene end by 5 bases; junction bases not matched to a gene: 11.

The CDR3 coding sequence is TGTGCCAGCAGTTTATTACTAGCGGGGGCTTGGGATGATGAGCAGTTCTTC. Translation: CASSLLLAGAWDDEQFF. This chain connects TRBV28 to TRBJ2-1; TRBD2 agrees at 11 bases. V shed 1 base and J 8 bases; nucleotides not matched to a gene: 10. The germline gives CDR1 MDHEN, CDR2 SYDVKM. The CDR3 sequence is 17 residues long.

This clone was seen just once. CDR3 sequence: CASSTSPGVGTQYF. The DNA of the CDR3 is TGTGCCAGTAGTACCAGCCCGGGAGTCGGGACCCAGTACTTC. V usage is TRBV19 and J usage is TRBJ2-5, with D tentatively TRBD2 (6 bases). CDR3 length: 14 residues. Per germline, CDR1 LNHDA and CDR2 SQIVND (reference sequence). V lost 4 bases, J lost 7 bases, and 16 bases lay in between.

J is TRBJ1-3 and V is TRBV7-9; perhaps TRBD1 as D (6 bases). V was cut by 6 bases and J by 3 bases, with 12 bases left in between. CDR3 length equals 14 residues. Looked up from germline, CDR1 is SEHNR and CDR2 is FQNEAQ (reference sequence). The chain's CDR3 is CASRSRQVGNTIYF. DNA for the CDR3: TGTGCCAGCAGATCCCGACAGGTTGGAAACACCATATATTTT.

The chain couples TRBV6-5 to TRBJ1-1; 7 bases agree with TRBD1. Per the germline V gene, CDR1 is MNHEY and CDR2 is SVGAGI. V shed 4 bases, J shed 0 bases, and the junction held 5 bases outside the gene matches. CDR3 size: 15 residues. CDR3 region: CASSSWTGVNTEAFF. The CDR3 DNA reads TGTGCCAGCAGTTCCTGGACAGGCGTGAACACTGAAGCTTTCTTT.

This sequence joins TRBV18 and TRBJ1-6; 9 bases fit TRBD1. CDR3 length: 14 amino acids. After removal of 6 bases from V and 8 bases from J, the junction contained 5 bases not matched to a gene. Germline V gene data show CDR1 as KGHSH and CDR2 as LQKENI. The CDR3 sequence: CASSRRDRDSPLHF. The DNA for the CDR3 is TGTGCCAGCTCTCGCCGGGACAGGGATTCACCCCTCCACTTT. The variable domain in full, with the rest retrieved from reference TRBV18 and TRBJ1-6, is NAGVMQNPRHLVRRRGQEARLRCSPMKGHSHVYWYRQLPEEGLKFMVYLQKENIIDESGMPKERFSAEFPKEGPSILRIQQVVRGDSAAYFCASSRRDRDSPLHFGNGTRLTVT.

This clone was detected a few times. J is TRBJ1-2 and V is TRBV7-8; D perhaps matches TRBD1 (6 bases). The V gene's germline CDR1 is SGHVS and CDR2 FQNEAQ. The CDR3 spans 12 residues. Trimming removed 5 bases from V and 8 bases from J, with 12 bases in between. The CDR3 loop is CASSVQGRGYTF. The CDR3 bases are TGTGCCAGCAGCGTACAGGGAAGAGGCTACACCTTC.

The chain joins TRBV4-1 to TRBJ1-2; no firm D call. CDR3 size: 15 residues. Germline V gene sequence: CDR1 MGHRA, CDR2 YSYEKL. Trimming left V 0 bases short and J 2 bases short, with 10 bases between. The CDR3 protein is CASSQDRPRNYGYTF. In nucleotides, the CDR3 is TGCGCCAGCAGCCAAGATCGTCCCCGGAACTATGGCTACACCTTC.

V is TRBV4-2 and J is TRBJ2-3; the D gene is possibly TRBD2 (7 bases). From germline, CDR1 is LGHNA and CDR2 YNFKEQ. The germline V and J ends were trimmed by 0 bases and 4 bases, with 11 bases remaining between them. This CDR3 contains 15 residues. In nucleotides, the CDR3 is TGTGCCAGCAGCCAAGAGGGGGCGGGGGCAGATACGCAGTATTTT. Its protein is CASSQEGAGADTQYF.

V usage is TRBV11-3 and J usage is TRBJ2-7; 7 nucleotides line up with TRBD1. The CDR3 extends over 14 amino acids. From germline, CDR1 is SGHNT and CDR2 YENEEA. After removal of 2 bases from V and 4 bases from J, the junction contained 5 bases not matched to a gene. The CDR3 DNA sequence: TGTGCCAGCAGCTTACGACAGGGAAGATACGAGCAGTACTTC. Protein sequence: CASSLRQGRYEQYF. Complete variable domain (other parts from reference TRBV11-3 and TRBJ2-7): EAGVVQSPRYKIIEKKQPVAFWCNPISGHNTLYWYLQNLGQGPELLIRYENEEAVDDSQLPKDRFSAERLKGVDSTLKIQPAELGDSAVYLCASSLRQGRYEQYFGPGTRLTVT.

The chain is built from TRBV4-2 and TRBJ2-7, with 8 bases that match TRBD2. Germline V CDR1 and CDR2: LGHNA, YNFKEQ. V shed 0 bases and J 3 bases; nucleotides not matched to a gene: 7. The CDR3 length is 16 residues. The CDR3 DNA reads as TGTGCCAGCAGCCAAGAATGGTCTAGCGGGCTCTACGAGCAGTACTTC. It encodes CASSQEWSSGLYEQYF.

This clone was observed a handful of times. The CDR3 DNA follows: TGTGCCAGCAGCGAAAGTTCGGGTTTCGACACCGGGGAGCTGTTTTTT. This codes for CASSESSGFDTGELFF. V and J are TRBV13 and TRBJ2-2, with D unclear. The V gene lost 5 bases and the J gene lost 3 bases, with 16 bases spanning the gap. Germline V CDR1 and CDR2: PRHDT, FYEKMQ (reference sequence). The CDR3 extends over 16 amino acids.

This clone was observed a single time. J is TRBJ2-4 and V is TRBV9; a weak D match, TRBD2 (5 bases). Per the germline V gene, CDR1 is SGDLS and CDR2 is YYNGEE. V shed 0 bases and J shed 0 bases, with 16 bases lying between them. This CDR3 spans 18 amino acids. CDR3 DNA: TGTGCCAGCAGCGTAGTCACCAACACTAGGTCAGCCAAAAACATTCAGTACTTC. It yields the protein CASSVVTNTRSAKNIQYF.

The chain has TRBV6-5 and TRBJ2-3; unclear D gene. From germline, CDR1 is MNHEY and CDR2 SVGAGI. Trimming cost V 4 bases and J 6 bases, with 17 bases left between them. The CDR3 has 15 amino acids. The CDR3 region has the DNA TGTGCCAGCAGTTTATCCATACATGGGCTCGATACGCAGTATTTT. This gives the protein CASSLSIHGLDTQYF.

The DNA of the CDR3 is TGTGCCAGCAGTATTCAACAGGGCCCCTACGAGCAGTACTTC. Protein: CASSIQQGPYEQYF. The V and J genes are TRBV28 and TRBJ2-7; TRBD1 might be the D (6 bases). The CDR3 covers 14 residues. The germline V gene has CDR1 MDHEN and CDR2 SYDVKM. Trimming left V 5 bases short and J 2 bases short, with 13 bases between.

The chain recombines TRBV18 with TRBJ1-4; D is perhaps TRBD1 (5 bases). V lost 1 base and J 7 bases, leaving 16 bases between the germline ends. CDR1 is KGHSH and CDR2 is LQKENI in the germline V gene. The CDR3 length is 16 residues. The CDR3, as DNA: TGTGCCAGCTCACCACAGTCGTGGGGGGGAAGTGAAAAACTGTTTTTT. It yields the protein CASSPQSWGGSEKLFF.